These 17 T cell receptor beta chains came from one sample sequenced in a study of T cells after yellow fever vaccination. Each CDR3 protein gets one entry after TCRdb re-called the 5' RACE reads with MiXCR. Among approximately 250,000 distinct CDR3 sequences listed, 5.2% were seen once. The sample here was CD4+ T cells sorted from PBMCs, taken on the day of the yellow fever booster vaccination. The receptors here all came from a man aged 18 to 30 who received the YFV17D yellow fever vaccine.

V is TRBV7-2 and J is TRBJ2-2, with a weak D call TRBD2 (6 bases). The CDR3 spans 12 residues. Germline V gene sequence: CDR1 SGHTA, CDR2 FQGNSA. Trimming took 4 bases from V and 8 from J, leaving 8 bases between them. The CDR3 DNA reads TGTGCCAGCAGCTCGCGGGGAGGGGAGCTGTTTTTT. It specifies CASSSRGGELFF.

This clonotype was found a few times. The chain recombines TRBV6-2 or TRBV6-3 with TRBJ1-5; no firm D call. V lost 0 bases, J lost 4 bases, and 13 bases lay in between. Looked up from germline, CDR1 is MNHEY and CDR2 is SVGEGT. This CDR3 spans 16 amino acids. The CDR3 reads CASSYSRWGRNQPQHF. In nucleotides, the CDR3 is TGTGCCAGCAGTTACTCGAGATGGGGTCGGAATCAGCCCCAGCATTTT.

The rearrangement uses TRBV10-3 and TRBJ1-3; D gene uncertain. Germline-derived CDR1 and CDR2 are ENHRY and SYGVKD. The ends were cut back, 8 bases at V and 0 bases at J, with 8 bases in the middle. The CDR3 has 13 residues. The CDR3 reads CAIHSSSGNTIYF. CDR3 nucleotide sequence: TGTGCCATCCACAGCAGCTCTGGAAACACCATATATTTT.

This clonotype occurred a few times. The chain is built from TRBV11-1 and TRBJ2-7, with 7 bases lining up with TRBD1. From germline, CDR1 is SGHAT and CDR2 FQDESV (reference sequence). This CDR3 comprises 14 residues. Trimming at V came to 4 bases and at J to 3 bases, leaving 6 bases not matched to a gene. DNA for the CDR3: TGTGCCAGCAGCTCTCGGGACAGACTCTACGAGCAGTACTTC. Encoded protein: CASSSRDRLYEQYF. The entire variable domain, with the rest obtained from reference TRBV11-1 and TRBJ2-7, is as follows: EAEVAQSPRYKITEKSQAVAFWCDPISGHATLYWYRQILGQGPELLVQFQDESVVDDSQLPKDRFSAERLKGVDSTLKIQPAELGDSAMYLCASSSRDRLYEQYFGPGTRLTVT.

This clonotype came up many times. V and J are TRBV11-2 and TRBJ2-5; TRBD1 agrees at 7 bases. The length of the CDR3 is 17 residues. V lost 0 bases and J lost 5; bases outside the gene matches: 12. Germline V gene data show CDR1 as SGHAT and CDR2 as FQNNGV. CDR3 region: CASSLEDRWGRGETQYF. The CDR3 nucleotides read TGTGCCAGCAGCTTAGAGGACAGGTGGGGGAGAGGGGAGACCCAGTACTTC.

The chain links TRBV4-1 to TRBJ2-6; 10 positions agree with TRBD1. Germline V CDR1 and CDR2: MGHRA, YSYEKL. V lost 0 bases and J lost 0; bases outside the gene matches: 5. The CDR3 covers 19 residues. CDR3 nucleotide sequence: TGCGCCAGCAGCCAAGAGCCGGGACAGGGGAGCTCTGGGGCCAACGTCCTGACTTTC. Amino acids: CASSQEPGQGSSGANVLTF.

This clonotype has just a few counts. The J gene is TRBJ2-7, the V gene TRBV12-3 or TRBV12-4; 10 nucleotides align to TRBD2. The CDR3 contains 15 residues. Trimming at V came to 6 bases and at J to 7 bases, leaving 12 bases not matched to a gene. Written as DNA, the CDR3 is TGTGCCAGCAGCCCCTATAGCGGGGGGACTAAGGAGCAGTACTTC. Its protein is CASSPYSGGTKEQYF.

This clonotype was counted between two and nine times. DNA of the CDR3: TGTGCCAGCAGCCAAGATTCGGGGGCAGACACCATATATTTT. Protein product: CASSQDSGADTIYF. The chain links TRBV4-2 to TRBJ1-3, with D tentatively TRBD1 (6 bases). Germline V gene data show CDR1 as LGHNA and CDR2 as YNFKEQ. This CDR3 region has 14 residues. Trimming cost V 0 bases and J 8 bases, with 11 bases left between them.

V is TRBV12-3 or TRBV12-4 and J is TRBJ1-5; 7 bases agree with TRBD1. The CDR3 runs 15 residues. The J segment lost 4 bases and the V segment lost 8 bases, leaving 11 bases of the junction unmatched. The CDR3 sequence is CASGRQGYLNQPQHF. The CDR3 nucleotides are TGTGCCAGCGGCAGACAGGGTTATCTGAATCAGCCCCAGCATTTT.

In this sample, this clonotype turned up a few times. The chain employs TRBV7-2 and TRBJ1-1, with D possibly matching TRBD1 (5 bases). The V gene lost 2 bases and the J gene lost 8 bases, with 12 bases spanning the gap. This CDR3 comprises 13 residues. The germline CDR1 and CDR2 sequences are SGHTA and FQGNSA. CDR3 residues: CASSLRWGGEAFF. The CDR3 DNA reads TGTGCCAGCAGCTTAAGGTGGGGGGGAGAAGCTTTCTTT.

CDR3 sequence: CASSLGSSGGSTDTQYF. CDR3 nucleotide sequence: TGTGCCAGCAGCTTGGGCTCGAGCGGGGGAAGCACAGATACGCAGTATTTT. V gene TRBV7-9 combines with J gene TRBJ2-3; 8 bases align to TRBD2. CDR3 length equals 17 residues. From germline, CDR1 is SEHNR and CDR2 FQNEAQ (reference sequence). V was pared by 3 bases and J by 0 bases, with 8 bases of the junction left unmatched. The whole variable domain, remainder taken from reference TRBV7-9 and TRBJ2-3, is DTGVSQNPRHKITKRGQNVTFRCDPISEHNRLYWYRQTLGQGPEFLTYFQNEAQLEKSRLLSDRFSAERPKGSFSTLEIQRTEQGDSAMYLCASSLGSSGGSTDTQYFGPGTRLTVL.

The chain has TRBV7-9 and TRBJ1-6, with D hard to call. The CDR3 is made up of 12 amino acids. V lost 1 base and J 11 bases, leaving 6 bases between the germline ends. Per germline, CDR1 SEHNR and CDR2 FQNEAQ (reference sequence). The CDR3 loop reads CASSLEAAPLHF. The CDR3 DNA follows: TGTGCCAGCAGCTTAGAGGCTGCACCCCTCCACTTT. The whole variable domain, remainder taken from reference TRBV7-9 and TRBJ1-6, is DTGVSQNPRHKITKRGQNVTFRCDPISEHNRLYWYRQTLGQGPEFLTYFQNEAQLEKSRLLSDRFSAERPKGSFSTLEIQRTEQGDSAMYLCASSLEAAPLHFGNGTRLTVT.

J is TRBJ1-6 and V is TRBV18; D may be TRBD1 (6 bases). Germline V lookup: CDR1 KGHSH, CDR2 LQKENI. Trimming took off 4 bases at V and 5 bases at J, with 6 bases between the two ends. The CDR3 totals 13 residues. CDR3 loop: CASSRQDNSPLHF. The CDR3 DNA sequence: TGTGCCAGCTCACGACAGGATAATTCACCCCTCCACTTT.

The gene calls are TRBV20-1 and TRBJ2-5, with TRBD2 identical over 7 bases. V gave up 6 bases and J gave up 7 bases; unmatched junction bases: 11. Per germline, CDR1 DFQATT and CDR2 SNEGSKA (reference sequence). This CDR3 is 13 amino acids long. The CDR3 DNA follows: TGCAGTGCGACCGGGACTATCTTAGGGACCCAGTACTTC. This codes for CSATGTILGTQYF.

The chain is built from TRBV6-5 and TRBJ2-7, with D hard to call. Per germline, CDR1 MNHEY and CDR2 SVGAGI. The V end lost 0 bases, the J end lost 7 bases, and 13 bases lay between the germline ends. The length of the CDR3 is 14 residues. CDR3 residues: CASSYSIFLGEQYF. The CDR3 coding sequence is TGTGCCAGCAGTTACTCGATTTTTCTCGGGGAGCAGTACTTC.

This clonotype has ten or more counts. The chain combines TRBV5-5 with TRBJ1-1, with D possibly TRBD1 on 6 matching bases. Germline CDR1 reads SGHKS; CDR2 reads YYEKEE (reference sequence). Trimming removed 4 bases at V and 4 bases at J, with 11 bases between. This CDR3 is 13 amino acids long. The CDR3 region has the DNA TGTGCCAGCAGCGGCGGACAGCTCACTGAAGCTTTCTTT. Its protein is CASSGGQLTEAFF.

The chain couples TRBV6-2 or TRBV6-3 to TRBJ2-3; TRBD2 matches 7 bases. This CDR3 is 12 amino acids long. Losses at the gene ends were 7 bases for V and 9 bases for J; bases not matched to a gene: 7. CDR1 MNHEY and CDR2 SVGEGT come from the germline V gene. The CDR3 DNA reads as TGTGCCAGCACCAAGCGGGGTAGAACGCAGTATTTT. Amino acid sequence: CASTKRGRTQYF.